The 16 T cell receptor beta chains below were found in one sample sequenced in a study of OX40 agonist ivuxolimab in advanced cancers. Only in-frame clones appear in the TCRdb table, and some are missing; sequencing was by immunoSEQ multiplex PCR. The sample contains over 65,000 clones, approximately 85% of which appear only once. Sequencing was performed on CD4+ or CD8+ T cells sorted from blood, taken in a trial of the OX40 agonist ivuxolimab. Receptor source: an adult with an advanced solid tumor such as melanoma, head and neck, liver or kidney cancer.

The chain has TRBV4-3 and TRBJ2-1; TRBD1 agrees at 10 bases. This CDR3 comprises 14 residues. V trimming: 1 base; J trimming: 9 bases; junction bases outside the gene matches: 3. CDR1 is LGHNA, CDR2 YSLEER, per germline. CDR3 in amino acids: CASSQGGTGAEQFF. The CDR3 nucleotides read TGCGCCAGCAGCCAAGGGGGGACAGGGGCTGAGCAGTTCTTC.

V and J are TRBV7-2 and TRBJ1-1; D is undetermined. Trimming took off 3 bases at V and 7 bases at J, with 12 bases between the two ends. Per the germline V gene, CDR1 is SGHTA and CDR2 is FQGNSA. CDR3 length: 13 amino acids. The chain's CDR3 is CASSLERAGEAFF. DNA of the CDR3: TGTGCCAGCAGCTTGGAGAGGGCAGGTGAAGCTTTCTTT.

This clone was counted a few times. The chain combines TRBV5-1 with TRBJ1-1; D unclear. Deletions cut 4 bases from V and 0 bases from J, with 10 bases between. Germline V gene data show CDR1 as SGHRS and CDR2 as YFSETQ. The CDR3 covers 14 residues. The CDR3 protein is CASSPGELNTEAFF. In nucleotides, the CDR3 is TGCGCCAGCAGCCCGGGAGAATTGAACACTGAAGCTTTCTTT.

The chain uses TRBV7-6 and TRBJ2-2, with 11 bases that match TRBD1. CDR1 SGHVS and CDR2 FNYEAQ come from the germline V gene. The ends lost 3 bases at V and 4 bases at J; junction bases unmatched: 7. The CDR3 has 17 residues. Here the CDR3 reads CASSFRSGTGGTGELFF. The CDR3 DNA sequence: TGTGCCAGCAGCTTCAGATCCGGGACAGGGGGCACCGGGGAGCTGTTTTTT.

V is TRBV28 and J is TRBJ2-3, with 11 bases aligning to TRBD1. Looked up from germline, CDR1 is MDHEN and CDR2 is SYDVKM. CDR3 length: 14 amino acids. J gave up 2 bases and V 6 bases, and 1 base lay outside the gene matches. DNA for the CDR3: TGTGCCAGCAGGGACAGGGGGCTCACAGATACGCAGTATTTT. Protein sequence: CASRDRGLTDTQYF. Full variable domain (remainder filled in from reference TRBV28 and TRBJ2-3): DVKVTQSSRYLVKRTGEKVFLECVQDMDHENMFWYRQDPGLGLRLIYFSYDVKMKEKGDIPEGYSVSREKKERFSLILESASTNQTSMYLCASRDRGLTDTQYFGPGTRLTVL.

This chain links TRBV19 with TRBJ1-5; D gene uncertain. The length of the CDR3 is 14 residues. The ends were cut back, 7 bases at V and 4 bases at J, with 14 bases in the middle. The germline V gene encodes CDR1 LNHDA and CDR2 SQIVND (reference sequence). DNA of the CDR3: TGTGCCAGTAAGGTCGGAATGGGAAATCAGCCCCAGCATTTT. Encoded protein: CASKVGMGNQPQHF.

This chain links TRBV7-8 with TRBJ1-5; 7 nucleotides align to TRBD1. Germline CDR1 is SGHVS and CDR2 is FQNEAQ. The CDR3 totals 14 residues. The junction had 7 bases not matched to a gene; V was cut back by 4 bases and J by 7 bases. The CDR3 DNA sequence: TGTGCCAGCAGCTCTACAGGGGAAAACCAGCCCCAGCATTTT. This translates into CASSSTGENQPQHF.

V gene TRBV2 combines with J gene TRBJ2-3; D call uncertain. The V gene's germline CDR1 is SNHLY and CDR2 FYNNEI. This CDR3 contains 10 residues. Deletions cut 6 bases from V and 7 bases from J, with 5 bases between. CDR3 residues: CASRRNTQYF. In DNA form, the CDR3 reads TGTGCCAGCAGGAGGAATACGCAGTATTTT.

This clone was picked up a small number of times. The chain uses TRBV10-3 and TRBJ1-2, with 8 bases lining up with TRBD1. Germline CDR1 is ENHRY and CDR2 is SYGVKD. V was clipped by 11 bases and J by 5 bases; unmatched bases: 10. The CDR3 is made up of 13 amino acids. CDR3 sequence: CASSGQGGYGYTF. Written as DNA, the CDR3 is TGTGCCTCATCTGGACAGGGAGGGTATGGCTACACCTTC.

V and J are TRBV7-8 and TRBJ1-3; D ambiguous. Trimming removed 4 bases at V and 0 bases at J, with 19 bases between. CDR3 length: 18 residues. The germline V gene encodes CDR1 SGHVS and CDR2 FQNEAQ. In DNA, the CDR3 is TGTGCCAGCAGCTCGCCCCGCGGTTTTTTATTCTCTGGAAACACCATATATTTT. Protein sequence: CASSSPRGFLFSGNTIYF.

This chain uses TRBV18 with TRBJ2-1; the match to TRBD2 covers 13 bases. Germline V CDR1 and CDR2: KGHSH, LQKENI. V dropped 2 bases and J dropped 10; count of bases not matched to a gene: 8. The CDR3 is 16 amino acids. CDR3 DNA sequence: TGTGCCAGCTCACCAGTCGGACTAGCGGGAGTGGGGGAGCAGTTCTTC. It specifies CASSPVGLAGVGEQFF.

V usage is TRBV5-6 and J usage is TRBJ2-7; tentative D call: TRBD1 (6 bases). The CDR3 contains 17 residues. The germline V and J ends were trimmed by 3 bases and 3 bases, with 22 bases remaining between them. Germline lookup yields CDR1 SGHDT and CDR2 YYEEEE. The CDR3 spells CASSSVGSTDSNYEQYF. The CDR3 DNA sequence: TGTGCCAGCAGCTCAGTGGGGTCGACGGACAGTAACTACGAGCAGTACTTC. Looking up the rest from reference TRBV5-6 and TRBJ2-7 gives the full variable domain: DAGVTQSPTHLIKTRGQQVTLRCSPKSGHDTVSWYQQALGQGPQFIFQYYEEEERQRGNFPDRFSGHQFPNYSSELNVNALLLGDSALYLCASSSVGSTDSNYEQYFGPGTRLTVT.

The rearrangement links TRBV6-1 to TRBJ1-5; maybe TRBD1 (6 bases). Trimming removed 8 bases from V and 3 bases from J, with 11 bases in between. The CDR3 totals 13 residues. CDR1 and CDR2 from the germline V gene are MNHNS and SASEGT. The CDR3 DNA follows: TGTGCCAGCGGCCGGGACACCAATCAGCCCCAGCATTTT. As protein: CASGRDTNQPQHF.

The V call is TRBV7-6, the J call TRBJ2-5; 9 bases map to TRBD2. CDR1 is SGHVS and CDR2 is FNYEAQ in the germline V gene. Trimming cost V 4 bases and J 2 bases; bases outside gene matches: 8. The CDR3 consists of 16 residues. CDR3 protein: CASSSVFTSGQETQYF. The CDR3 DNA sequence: TGTGCCAGCAGCTCCGTATTTACTAGCGGGCAAGAGACCCAGTACTTC.

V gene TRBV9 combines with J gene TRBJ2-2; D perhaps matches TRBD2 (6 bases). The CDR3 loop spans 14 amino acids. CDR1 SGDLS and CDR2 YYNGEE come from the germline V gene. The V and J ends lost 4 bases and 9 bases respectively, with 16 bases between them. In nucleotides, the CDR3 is TGTGCCAGCAGCTCCCCTGGAGGGGACCGGGAGCTGTTTTTT. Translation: CASSSPGGDRELFF. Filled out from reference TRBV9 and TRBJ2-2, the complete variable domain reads DSGVTQTPKHLITATGQRVTLRCSPRSGDLSVYWYQQSLDQGLQFLIQYYNGEERAKGNILERFSAQQFPDLHSELNLSSLELGDSALYFCASSSPGGDRELFFGEGSRLTVL.

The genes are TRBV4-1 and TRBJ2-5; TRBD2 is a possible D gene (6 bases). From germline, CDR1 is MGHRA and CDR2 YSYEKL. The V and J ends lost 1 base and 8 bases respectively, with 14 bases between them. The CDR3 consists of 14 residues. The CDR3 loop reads CASSQVGVGGTQYF. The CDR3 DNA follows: TGCGCCAGCAGCCAAGTGGGGGTGGGGGGAACCCAGTACTTC.